This TCR beta chain was documented in a study of T cell responses to AZD1222 COVID-19 vaccine. The CDR3 runs 17 residues. Germline assignment: CDR1 SNHLY and CDR2 FYNNEI. Trimming removed 4 bases at V and 2 bases at J, with 15 bases between. Study-level points and caveats: Spike-specific TCR breadth rose after two AZD1222 doses, and depth rose as well. Baseline seropositivity characterized only a handful of AZD1222 recipients.

About this clone: The antigen is not known.

Sequenced by immunoSEQ multiplex PCR; TCRdb stores in-frame clones only, minus some. The sample shows about 110,000 clones, 92% of them seen only once. Pooled in the analysis were second doses at about 4 or about 12 weeks. The chain is built from TRBV2 and TRBJ2-6; D tentatively reads TRBD1 or TRBD2 (7 bases each). The source material was peripheral blood, sampled 28 days after the second AZD1222 dose. This receptor was identified in an adult who received the AZD1222 COVID-19 vaccine. The chain's CDR3 is CASSGQGGAAGANVLTF. The CDR3 DNA reads TGTGCCAGCAGTGGCCAGGGGGGGGCGGCTGGGGCCAACGTCCTGACTTTC.